This TCR beta chain was sequenced in a study of CD8+CD57+ T cells in acquired aplastic anemia. Study overall: Average DNA yield from sorted CD4+ and CD8+ cells was around 3 ug.

In patients chosen for sequencing, flow cytometry had shown CD8+CD57+ cell expansion. The study's findings and limits: CD8+ Simpson's diversity did not differ significantly between patients and controls. Patients and controls turned out to have twenty-nine CD8+ CDR3 sequences in common.

Genomic DNA, the template, was used for profiling of the TCR beta VDJ and CDR3. TCRdb recomputed calls from the reads with MiXCR, one row per CDR3 protein. The sample lists 310,000 or so distinct CDR3 sequences; approximately 60% were seen once. This clonotype was detected many times. Antigen specificity is unknown. The CDR3 has 15 amino acids. J lost 1 base, V lost 7 bases, and 5 bases had no gene match. The sequence came from a human donor with aplastic anemia. V gene TRBV12-3 or TRBV12-4 combines with J gene TRBJ2-1, with TRBD1 matching 9 bases. Sequencing input: sorted CD4+, CD8+, or CD8+CD57+ T cells (not recorded which) from PBMCs. The DNA of the CDR3 is TGTGCCAGCAATGGACAGGGGAATTCCTACAATGAGCAGTTCTTC. Its protein product is CASNGQGNSYNEQFF.